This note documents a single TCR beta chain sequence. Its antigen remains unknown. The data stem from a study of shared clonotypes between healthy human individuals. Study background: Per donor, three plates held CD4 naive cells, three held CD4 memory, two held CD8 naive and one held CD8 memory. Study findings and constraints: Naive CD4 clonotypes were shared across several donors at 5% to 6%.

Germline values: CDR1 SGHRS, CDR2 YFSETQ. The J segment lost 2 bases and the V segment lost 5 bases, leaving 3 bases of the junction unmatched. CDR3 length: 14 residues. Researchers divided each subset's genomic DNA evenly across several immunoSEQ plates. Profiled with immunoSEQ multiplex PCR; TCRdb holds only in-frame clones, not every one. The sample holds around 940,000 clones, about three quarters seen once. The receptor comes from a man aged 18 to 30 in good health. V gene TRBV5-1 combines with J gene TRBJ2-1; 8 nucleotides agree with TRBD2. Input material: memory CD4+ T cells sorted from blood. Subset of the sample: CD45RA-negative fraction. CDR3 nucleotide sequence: TGCGCCAGCAGAGTAGCGGGGACCTACAATGAGCAGTTCTTC. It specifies CASRVAGTYNEQFF.